This passage covers 2 T cell receptor beta chains from one sample sequenced in a study of blood T cell repertoires in COVID-19 (dated by TCRdb to about 2020). Library creation used the immunoSEQ multiplex PCR assay. TCRdb retrieved this table from immuneACCESS and kept in-frame rearrangements only. Not all clones are present; in checked studies, unresolved V genes account for under half, and no reason is known for the remainder. The sample has roughly 47,000 clones on record, about 90% of them singletons. Of the sample, less than 9% falls within the top ten clones. The sequenced sample consisted of peripheral blood. These receptors were obtained from a man in his fifties with acute or convalescent COVID-19.

The genes are TRBV19 and TRBJ1-5; D gene uncertain. Germline CDR1 and CDR2: LNHDA and SQIVND (reference sequence). This CDR3 has 18 amino acids. Trimming removed 2 bases at V and 2 bases at J, with 19 bases between. CDR3 nucleotide sequence: TGTGCCAGTAGTATAACCGCCCCCCACGGCCGGGGCAATCAGCCCCAGCATTTT. Translated: CASSITAPHGRGNQPQHF.

V gene TRBV18 combines with J gene TRBJ2-3; D unclear. The CDR3 extends over 13 amino acids. The germline V gene encodes CDR1 KGHSH and CDR2 LQKENI. V was pared by 4 bases and J by 2 bases, with 7 bases between. This chain's CDR3 is CASSQSATDTQYF. The CDR3 DNA reads TGTGCCAGCTCACAGAGCGCCACAGATACGCAGTATTTT.